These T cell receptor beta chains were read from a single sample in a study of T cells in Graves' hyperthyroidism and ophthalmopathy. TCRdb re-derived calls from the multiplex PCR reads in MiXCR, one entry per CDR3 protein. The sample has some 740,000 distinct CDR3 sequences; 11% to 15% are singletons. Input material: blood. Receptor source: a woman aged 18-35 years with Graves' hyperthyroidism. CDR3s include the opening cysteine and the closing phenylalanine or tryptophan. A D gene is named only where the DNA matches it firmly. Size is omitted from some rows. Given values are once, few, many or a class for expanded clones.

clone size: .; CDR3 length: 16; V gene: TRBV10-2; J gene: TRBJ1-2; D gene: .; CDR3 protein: CASSESGGLRGYGYTF; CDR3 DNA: TGCGCCAGCAGTGAGTCGGGCGGTCTCCGAGGCTATGGCTACACCTTC
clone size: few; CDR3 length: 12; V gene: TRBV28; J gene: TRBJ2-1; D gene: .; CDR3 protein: CASSFGSGTHFF; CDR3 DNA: .
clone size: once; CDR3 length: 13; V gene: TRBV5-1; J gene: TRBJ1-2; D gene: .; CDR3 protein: CASSLYRNYGYTF; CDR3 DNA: TGCGCCAGCAGCTTGTATAGAAACTATGGCTACACCTTC
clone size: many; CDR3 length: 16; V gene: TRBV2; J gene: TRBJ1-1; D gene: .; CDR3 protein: CASSGTPQVLTPEAFF; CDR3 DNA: TGTGCCAGCAGCGGAACTCCTCAAGTGTTGACGCCTGAAGCTTTCTTT
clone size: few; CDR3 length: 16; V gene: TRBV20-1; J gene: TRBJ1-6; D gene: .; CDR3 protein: CSARGPLSSYNSPLHF; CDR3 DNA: TGCAGTGCTAGAGGGCCCCTTAGCTCCTATAATTCACCCCTCCACTTT
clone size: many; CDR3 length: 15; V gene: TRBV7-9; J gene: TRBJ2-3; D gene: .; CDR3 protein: CASSSRGTSLDTQYF; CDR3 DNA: TGTGCCAGCAGCTCCCGGGGGACTTCCTTAGATACGCAGTATTTT
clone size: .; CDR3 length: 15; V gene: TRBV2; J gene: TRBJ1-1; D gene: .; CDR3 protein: CASSEGGQQNTEAFF; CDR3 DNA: TGTGCCAGCAGTGAAGGGGGCCAACAGAACACTGAAGCTTTCTTT
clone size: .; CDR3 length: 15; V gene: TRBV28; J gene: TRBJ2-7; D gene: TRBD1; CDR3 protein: CVSSSAGQGAYEQYF; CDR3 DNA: TGTGTCAGCAGCTCGGCGGGACAGGGGGCTTACGAGCAGTACTTC
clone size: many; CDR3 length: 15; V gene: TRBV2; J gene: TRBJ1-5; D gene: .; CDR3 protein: CASSPHQASNQPQHF; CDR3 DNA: TGTGCCAGCAGTCCCCACCAGGCCTCCAATCAGCCCCAGCATTTT
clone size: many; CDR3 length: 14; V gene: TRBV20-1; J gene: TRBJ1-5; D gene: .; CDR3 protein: CSAGRGSPNQPQHF; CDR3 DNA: TGCAGTGCTGGGAGGGGGAGTCCCAATCAGCCCCAGCATTTT
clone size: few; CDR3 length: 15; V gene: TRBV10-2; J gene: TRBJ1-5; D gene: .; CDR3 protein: CASSGLPTINQPQHF; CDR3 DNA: TGCGCCAGCAGTGGTCTACCTACAATCAATCAGCCCCAGCATTTT
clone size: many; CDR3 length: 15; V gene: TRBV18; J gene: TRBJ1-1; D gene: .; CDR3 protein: CASSSGTLPGTEAFF; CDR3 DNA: TGTGCCAGCTCATCCGGGACCCTCCCTGGAACTGAAGCTTTCTTT
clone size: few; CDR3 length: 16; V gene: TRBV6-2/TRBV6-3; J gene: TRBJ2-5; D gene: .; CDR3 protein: CASSYIQSGSLETQYF; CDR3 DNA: TGTGCCAGCAGTTACATCCAAAGCGGGTCCTTGGAGACCCAGTACTTC
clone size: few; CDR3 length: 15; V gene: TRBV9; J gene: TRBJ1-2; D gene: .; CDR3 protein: CASSLRLTGNYGYTF; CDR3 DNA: TGTGCCAGCAGCCTCCGCTTAACGGGGAACTATGGCTACACCTTC
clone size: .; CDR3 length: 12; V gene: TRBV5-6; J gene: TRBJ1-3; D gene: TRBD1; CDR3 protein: CARPGQGNTIYF; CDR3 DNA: TGTGCCAGACCGGGACAGGGAAACACCATATATTTT
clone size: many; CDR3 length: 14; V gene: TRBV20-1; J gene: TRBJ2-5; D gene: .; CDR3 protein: CSASSAGDQETQYF; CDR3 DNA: TGCAGTGCTAGTAGCGCCGGGGACCAAGAGACCCAGTACTTC
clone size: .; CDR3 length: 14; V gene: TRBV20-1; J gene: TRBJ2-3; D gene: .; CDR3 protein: CSAQMTRGTDTQYF; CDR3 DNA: TGCAGTGCTCAGATGACCCGGGGGACAGATACGCAGTATTTT
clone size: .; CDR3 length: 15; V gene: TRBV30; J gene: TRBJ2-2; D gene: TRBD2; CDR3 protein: CAWSQRGGSTGELFF; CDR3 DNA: TGTGCCTGGAGTCAGCGGGGGGGTAGCACCGGGGAGCTGTTTTTT
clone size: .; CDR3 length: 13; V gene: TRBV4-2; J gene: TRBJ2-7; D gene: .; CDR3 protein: CASSAGAPGEQYF; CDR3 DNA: TGTGCCAGCTCCGCCGGGGCGCCGGGCGAGCAGTACTTC
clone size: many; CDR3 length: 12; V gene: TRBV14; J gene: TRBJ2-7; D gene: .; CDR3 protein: CASSQVEDEQYF; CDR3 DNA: TGTGCCAGCAGCCAAGTCGAGGACGAGCAGTACTTC
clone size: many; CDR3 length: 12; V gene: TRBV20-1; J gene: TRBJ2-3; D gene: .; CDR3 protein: CSATETLDTQYF; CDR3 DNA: TGCAGTGCTACGGAGACCCTAGATACGCAGTATTTT
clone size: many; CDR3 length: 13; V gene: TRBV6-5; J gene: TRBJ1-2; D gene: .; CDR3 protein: CASSYSRNYGYTF; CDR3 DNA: TGTGCCAGCAGTTACAGTCGGAACTATGGCTACACCTTC